Listed here are 6 T cell receptor beta chains from one sample, sequenced in a study of Graves' ophthalmopathy and Graves' hyperthyroidism (dated by TCRdb to 2016 to 2018). The reads were generated on an Illumina HiSeq 2000. For repertoire sequencing, the TCR beta CDR3 regions were amplified from RNA transcripts. The first round was an RT-PCR using HTBI primers with the Qiagen OneStep RT-PCR kit, and this first round was followed by a second-round multiplex PCR, then size selection and purification. Starting from the raw public reads, TCRdb applied fastp trimming at Q25, assembled clones with MiXCR and retained in-frame beta chains. Rows are unified per CDR3 protein, each entry keeping the most common DNA and genes. Across this sample there are about 420,000 distinct CDR3 sequences, with roughly 21% seen only once. Together, the top ten hold around 3.1% of the sample. Input material: peripheral blood. These receptor sequences come from a woman between 18 and 30 years old with stable Graves' hyperthyroidism. Donor details come from another sample of the same person, matched by shared clones.

The V call is TRBV12-3 or TRBV12-4, the J call TRBJ1-1, with 7 bases that match TRBD1. CDR3 length: 14 residues. V trimming: 4 bases; J trimming: 7 bases; junction bases outside the gene matches: 9. The CDR3 DNA reads TGTGCCAGCAGTTCCGGGACAGCCACAGATGAAGCTTTCTTT. It translates to CASSSGTATDEAFF.

This clonotype was observed at least ten times. This sequence joins TRBV6-5 and TRBJ2-7; 13 bases fit TRBD2. This CDR3 spans 15 amino acids. V shed 4 bases, J shed 3 bases, and the junction held 3 bases outside the gene matches. From germline, CDR1 is MNHEY and CDR2 SVGAGI. The CDR3 DNA is TGTGCCAGCAGTTCGGGACTAGCGGGGATCTACGAGCAGTACTTC. Residues: CASSSGLAGIYEQYF.

This clonotype was recorded at least ten times. Given the absence of the conserved phenylalanine or tryptophan at the CDR3 end, a read error is likely. The J gene is TRBJ2-2, the V gene TRBV12-5; 7 bases fit TRBD2. Per germline, CDR1 LGHNT and CDR2 FRNRAP. V gave up 5 bases and J gave up 3 bases; unmatched junction bases: 6. There are 15 residues in the CDR3. CDR3 sequence reads: CASGPSAGDTGELFL. The CDR3 bases are TGTGCTAGTGGTCCTAGCGCGGGGGACACCGGGGAGCTGTTTCTT.

The rearrangement links TRBV27 to TRBJ2-7; TRBD1 or TRBD2 may be the D gene (5 bases each). CDR3 size: 17 residues. The germline V gene has CDR1 MNHEY and CDR2 SMNVEV (reference sequence). The germline V and J ends were trimmed by 0 bases and 3 bases, with 18 bases remaining between them. The CDR3 spells CASSLSGRATRHYEQYF. The CDR3 DNA reads TGTGCCAGCAGTTTATCGGGACGGGCTACCAGGCACTACGAGCAGTACTTC.

This clonotype was seen at least ten times. This chain connects TRBV6-2 or TRBV6-3 to TRBJ1-5; D may be TRBD1 (5 bases). The CDR3 covers 15 residues. Trimming stripped 0 bases from V and 4 bases from J, with 10 bases between. Germline V CDR1 and CDR2: MNHEY, SVGEGT. The CDR3 sequence: CASSYSFGGNQPQHF. The CDR3 nucleotides read TGTGCCAGCAGTTACTCGTTCGGGGGAAATCAGCCCCAGCATTTT.

Only a few counts were recorded for this clonotype. The V gene is TRBV6-1, the J gene TRBJ1-2; D is unclear. Germline CDR1 MNHNS, CDR2 SASEGT. V was cut by 1 base and J by 6 bases, with 9 bases left in between. The CDR3 is 13 residues long. The CDR3 sequence: CASSEVQINGYTF. The CDR3 DNA is TGTGCCAGCAGTGAAGTACAGATCAATGGCTACACCTTC.